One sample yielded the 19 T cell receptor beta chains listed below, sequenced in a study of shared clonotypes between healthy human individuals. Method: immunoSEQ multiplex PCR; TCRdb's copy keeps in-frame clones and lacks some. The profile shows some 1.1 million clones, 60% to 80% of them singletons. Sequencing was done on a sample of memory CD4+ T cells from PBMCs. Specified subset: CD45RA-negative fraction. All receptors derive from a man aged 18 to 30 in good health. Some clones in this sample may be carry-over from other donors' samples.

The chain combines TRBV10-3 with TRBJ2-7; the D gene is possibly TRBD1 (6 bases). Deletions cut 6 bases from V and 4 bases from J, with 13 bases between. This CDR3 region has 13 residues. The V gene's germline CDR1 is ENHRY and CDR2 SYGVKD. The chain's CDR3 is CAIRVTGRYEQYF. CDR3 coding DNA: TGTGCCATCAGAGTCACAGGGCGTTACGAGCAGTACTTC.

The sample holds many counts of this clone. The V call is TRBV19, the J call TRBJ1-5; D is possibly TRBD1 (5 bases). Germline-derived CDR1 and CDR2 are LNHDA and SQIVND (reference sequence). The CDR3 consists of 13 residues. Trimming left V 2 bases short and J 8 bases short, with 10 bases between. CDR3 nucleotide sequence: TGTGCCAGTAGTATACAGGGAGGGGAGCCCCAGCATTTT. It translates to CASSIQGGEPQHF.

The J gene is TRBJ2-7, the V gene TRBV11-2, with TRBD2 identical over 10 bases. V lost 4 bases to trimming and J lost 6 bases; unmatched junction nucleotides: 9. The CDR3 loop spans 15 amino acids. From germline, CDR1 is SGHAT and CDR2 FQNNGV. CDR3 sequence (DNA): TGTGCCAGCAGCTCAAGGCTAGCGGGAGTGAGCGAGCAGTACTTC. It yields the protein CASSSRLAGVSEQYF.

The DNA for the CDR3 is TGTGCCAGCAGCCAAGGACTAGCGGGGTCCCCCGGCACAGATACGCAGTATTTT. Translated: CASSQGLAGSPGTDTQYF. The rearrangement uses TRBV4-2 and TRBJ2-3; 11 positions match TRBD2. This CDR3 is built from 18 residues. The V segment lost 1 base and the J segment 1 base; nucleotides outside the gene matches: 7. CDR1 and CDR2 from the germline V gene are LGHNA and YNFKEQ.

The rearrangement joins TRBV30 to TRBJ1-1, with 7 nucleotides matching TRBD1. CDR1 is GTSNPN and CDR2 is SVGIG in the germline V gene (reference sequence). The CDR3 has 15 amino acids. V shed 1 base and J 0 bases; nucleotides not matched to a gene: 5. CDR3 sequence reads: CAWSGTGIMNTEAFF. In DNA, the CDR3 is TGTGCCTGGAGTGGGACAGGTATCATGAACACTGAAGCTTTCTTT.

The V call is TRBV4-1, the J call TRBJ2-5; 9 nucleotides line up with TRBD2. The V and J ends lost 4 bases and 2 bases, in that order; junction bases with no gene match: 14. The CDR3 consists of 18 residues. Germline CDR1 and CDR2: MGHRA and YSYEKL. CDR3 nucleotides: TGCGCCAGCAGCCCTAAGGGGCTAGCGGGACCCCTTCAAGAGACCCAGTACTTC. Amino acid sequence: CASSPKGLAGPLQETQYF.

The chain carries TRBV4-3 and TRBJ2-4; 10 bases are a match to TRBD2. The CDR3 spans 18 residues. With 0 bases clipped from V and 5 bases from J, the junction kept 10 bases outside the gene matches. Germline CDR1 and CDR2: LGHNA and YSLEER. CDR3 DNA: TGCGCCAGCAGCCAAGATCCTTTTAGCGGGAGGTCCGAAAACATTCAGTACTTC. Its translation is CASSQDPFSGRSENIQYF.

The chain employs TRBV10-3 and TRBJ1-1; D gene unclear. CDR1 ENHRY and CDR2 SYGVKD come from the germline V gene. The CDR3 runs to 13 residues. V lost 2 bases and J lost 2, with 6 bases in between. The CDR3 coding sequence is TGTGCCATCAGTGAGCTCGGAAACACTGAAGCTTTCTTT. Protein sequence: CAISELGNTEAFF.

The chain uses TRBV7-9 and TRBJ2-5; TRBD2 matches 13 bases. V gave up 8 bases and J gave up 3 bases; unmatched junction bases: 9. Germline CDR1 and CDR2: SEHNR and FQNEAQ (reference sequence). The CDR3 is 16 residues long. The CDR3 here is CASGPVTSGGKETQYF. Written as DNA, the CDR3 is TGTGCCAGCGGACCAGTGACTAGCGGGGGGAAAGAGACCCAGTACTTC. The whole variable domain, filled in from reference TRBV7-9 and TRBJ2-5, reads DTGVSQNPRHKITKRGQNVTFRCDPISEHNRLYWYRQTLGQGPEFLTYFQNEAQLEKSRLLSDRFSAERPKGSFSTLEIQRTEQGDSAMYLCASGPVTSGGKETQYFGPGTRLLVL.

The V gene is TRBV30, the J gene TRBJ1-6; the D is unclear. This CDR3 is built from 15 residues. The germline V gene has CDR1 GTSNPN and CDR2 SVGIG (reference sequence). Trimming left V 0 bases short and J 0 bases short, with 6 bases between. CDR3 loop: CAWSVPSSYNSPLHF. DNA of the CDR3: TGTGCCTGGAGTGTACCCAGCTCCTATAATTCACCCCTCCACTTT.

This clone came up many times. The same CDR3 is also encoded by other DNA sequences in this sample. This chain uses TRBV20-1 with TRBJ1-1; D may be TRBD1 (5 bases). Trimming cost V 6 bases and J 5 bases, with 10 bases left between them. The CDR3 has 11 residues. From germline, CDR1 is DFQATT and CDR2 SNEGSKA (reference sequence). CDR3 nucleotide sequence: TGCAGTGCACCTCAGGGAACTGAAGCTTTCTTT. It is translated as CSAPQGTEAFF.

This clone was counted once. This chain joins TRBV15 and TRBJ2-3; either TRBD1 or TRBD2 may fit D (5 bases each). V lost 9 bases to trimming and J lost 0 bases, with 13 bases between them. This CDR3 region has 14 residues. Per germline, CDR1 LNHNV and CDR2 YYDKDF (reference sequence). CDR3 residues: CATNPGRSTDTQYF. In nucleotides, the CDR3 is TGTGCCACAAACCCGGGACGTAGCACAGATACGCAGTATTTT.

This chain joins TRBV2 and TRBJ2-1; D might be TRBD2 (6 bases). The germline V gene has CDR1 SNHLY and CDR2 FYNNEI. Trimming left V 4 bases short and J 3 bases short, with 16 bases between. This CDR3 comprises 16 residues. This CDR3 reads CASSGWVADHYNEQFF. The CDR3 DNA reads TGTGCCAGCAGTGGATGGGTAGCGGACCACTACAATGAGCAGTTCTTC.

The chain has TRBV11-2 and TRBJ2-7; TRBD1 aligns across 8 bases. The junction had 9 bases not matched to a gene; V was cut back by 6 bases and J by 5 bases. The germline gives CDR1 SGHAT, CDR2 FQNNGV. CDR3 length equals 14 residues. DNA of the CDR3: TGTGCCAGCAGAGTTGGACAGGGTCCCCACGAGCAGTACTTC. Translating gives CASRVGQGPHEQYF.

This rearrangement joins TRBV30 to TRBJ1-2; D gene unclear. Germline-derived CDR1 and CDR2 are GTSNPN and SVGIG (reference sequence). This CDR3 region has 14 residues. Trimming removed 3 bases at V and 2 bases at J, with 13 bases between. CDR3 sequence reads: CAWSLGLFNYGYTF. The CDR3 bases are TGTGCCTGGAGCCTCGGGCTGTTCAACTATGGCTACACCTTC.

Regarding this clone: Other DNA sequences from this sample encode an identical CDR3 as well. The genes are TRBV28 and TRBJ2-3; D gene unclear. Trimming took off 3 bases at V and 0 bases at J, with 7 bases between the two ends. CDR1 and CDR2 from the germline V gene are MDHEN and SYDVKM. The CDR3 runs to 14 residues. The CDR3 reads CASSFAPSTDTQYF. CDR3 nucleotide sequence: TGTGCCAGCAGTTTCGCCCCAAGCACAGATACGCAGTATTTT.

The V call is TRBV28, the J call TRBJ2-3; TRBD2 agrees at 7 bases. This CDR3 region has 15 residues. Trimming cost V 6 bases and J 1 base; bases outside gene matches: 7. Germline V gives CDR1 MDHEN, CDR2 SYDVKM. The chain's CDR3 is CASSRGTTGTDTQYF. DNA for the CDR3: TGTGCCAGCAGCCGCGGGACTACCGGCACAGATACGCAGTATTTT.

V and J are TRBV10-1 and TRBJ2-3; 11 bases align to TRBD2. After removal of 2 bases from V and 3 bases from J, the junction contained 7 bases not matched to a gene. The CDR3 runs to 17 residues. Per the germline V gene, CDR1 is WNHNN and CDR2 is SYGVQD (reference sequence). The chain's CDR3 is CASSELPVAGGTDTQYF. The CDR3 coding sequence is TGCGCCAGCAGTGAGCTTCCCGTAGCGGGAGGGACAGATACGCAGTATTTT.

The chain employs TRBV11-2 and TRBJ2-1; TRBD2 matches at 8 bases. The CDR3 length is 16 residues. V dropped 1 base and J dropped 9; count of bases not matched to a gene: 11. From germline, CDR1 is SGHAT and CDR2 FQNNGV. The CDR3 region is CASSLVWSGSGGEQFF. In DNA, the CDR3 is TGTGCCAGCAGCTTAGTATGGAGCGGGAGCGGGGGTGAGCAGTTCTTC.